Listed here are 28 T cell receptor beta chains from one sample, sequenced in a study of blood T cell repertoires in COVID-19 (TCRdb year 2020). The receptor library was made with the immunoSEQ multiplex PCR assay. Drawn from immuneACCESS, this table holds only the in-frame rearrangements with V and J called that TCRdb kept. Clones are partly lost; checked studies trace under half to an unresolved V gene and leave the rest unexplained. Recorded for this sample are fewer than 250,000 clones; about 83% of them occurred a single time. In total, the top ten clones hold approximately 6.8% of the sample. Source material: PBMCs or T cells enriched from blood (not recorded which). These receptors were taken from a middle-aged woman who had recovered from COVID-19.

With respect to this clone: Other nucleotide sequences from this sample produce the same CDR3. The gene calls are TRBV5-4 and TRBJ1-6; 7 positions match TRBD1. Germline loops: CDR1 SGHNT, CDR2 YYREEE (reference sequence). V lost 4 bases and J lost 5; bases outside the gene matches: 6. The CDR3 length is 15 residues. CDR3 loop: CASSTRTGDNSPLHF. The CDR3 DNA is TGTGCCAGCAGCACCCGGACAGGAGATAATTCACCCCTCCACTTT.

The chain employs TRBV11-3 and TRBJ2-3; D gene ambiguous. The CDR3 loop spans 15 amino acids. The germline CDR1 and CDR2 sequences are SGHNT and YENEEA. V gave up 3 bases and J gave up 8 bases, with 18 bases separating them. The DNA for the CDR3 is TGTGCCAGCAGCTTCGACTCAAGAGTTCCCGGTACGCAGTATTTT. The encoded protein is CASSFDSRVPGTQYF.

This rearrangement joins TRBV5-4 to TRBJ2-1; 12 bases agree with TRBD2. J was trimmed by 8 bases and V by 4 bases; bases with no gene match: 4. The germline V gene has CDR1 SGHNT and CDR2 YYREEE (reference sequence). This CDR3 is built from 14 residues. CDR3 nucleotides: TGTGCCAGCAGCCGACTAGCGGGAGATTATGAGCAGTTCTTC. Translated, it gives CASSRLAGDYEQFF. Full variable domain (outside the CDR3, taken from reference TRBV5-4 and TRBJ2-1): ETGVTQSPTHLIKTRGQQVTLRCSSQSGHNTVSWYQQALGQGPQFIFQYYREEENGRGNFPPRFSGLQFPNYSSELNVNALELDDSALYLCASSRLAGDYEQFFGPGTRLTVL.

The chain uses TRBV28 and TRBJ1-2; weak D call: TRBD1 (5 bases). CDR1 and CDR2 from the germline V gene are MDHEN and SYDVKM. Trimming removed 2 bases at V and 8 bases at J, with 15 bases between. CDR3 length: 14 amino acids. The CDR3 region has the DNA TGTGCCAGCAGTTTACCCCAGGGAGGCGGCGGCTACACCTTC. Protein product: CASSLPQGGGGYTF.

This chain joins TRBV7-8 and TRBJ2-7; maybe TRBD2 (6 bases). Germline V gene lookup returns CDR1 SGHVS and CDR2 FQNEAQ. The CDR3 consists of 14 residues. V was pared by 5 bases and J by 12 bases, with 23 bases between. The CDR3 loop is CASSPGAGGNAWYF. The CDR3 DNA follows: TGTGCCAGCAGCCCCGGGGCAGGCGGGAACGCGTGGTACTTC.

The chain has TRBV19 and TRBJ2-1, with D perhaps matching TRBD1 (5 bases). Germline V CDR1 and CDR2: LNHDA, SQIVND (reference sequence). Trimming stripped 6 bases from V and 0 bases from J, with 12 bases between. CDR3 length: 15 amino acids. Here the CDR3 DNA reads TGTGCCAGTAGACCTAGACAGAGCTCCTACAATGAGCAGTTCTTC. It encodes CASRPRQSSYNEQFF.

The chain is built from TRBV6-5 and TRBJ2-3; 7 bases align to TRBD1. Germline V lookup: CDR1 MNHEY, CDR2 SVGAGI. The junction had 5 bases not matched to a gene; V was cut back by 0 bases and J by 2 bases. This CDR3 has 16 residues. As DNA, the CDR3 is TGTGCCAGCAGTTACTCGAGACAGGGCTTCACAGATACGCAGTATTTT. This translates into CASSYSRQGFTDTQYF.

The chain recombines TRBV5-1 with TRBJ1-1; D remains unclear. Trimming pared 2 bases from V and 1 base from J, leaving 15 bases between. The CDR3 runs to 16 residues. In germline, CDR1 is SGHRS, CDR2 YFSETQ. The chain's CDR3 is CASSLGNINRNTEAFF. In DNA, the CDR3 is TGCGCCAGCAGCTTAGGAAACATAAACAGGAACACTGAAGCTTTCTTT. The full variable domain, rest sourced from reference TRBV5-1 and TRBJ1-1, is KAGVTQTPRYLIKTRGQQVTLSCSPISGHRSVSWYQQTPGQGLQFLFEYFSETQRNKGNFPGRFSGRQFSNSRSEMNVSTLELGDSALYLCASSLGNINRNTEAFFGQGTRLTVV.

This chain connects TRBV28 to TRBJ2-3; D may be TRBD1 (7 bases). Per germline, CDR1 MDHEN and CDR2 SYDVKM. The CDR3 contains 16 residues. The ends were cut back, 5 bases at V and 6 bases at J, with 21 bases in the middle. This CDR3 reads CASSGGGAASRDTQYF. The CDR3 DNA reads TGTGCCAGCAGTGGAGGGGGCGCGGCGTCTAGGGATACGCAGTATTTT.

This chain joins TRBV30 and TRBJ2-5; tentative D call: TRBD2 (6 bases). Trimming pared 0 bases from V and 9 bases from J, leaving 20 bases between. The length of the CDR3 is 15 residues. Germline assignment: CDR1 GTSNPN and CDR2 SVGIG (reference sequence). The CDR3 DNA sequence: TGTGCCTGGAGTGTTTATATCGGGGGTTCGGGGGCCCAGTACTTC. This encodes CAWSVYIGGSGAQYF.

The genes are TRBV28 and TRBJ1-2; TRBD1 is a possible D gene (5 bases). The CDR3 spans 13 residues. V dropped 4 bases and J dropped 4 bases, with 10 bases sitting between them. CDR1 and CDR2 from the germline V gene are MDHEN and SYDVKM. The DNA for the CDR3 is TGTGCCAGCAGTTGGGGGGGACCCTATGGCTACACCTTC. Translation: CASSWGGPYGYTF.

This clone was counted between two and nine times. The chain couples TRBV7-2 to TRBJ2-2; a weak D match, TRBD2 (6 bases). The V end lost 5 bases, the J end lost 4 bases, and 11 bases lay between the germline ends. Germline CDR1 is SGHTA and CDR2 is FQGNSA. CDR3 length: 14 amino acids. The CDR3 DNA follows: TGTGCCAGCAGCCCGGGACTTCCCACCGGGGAGCTGTTTTTT. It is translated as CASSPGLPTGELFF.

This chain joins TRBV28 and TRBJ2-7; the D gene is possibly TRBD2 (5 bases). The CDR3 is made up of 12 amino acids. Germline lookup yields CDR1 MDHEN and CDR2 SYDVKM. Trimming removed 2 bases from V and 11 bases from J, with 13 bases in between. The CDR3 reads CASSLRGLVKYF. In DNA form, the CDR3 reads TGTGCCAGCAGTTTAAGAGGACTGGTGAAGTACTTC.

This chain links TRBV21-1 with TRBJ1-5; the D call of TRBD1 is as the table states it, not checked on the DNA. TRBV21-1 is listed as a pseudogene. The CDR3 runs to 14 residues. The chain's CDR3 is CASSRKDRVQPQHF. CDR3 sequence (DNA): TGTGCCAGCAGCAGAAAAGACAGGGTCCAGCCCCAGCATTTT.

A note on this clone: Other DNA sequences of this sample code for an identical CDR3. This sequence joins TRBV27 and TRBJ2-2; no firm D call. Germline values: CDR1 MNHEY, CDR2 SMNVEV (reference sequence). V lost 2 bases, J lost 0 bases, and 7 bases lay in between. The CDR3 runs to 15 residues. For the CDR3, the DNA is TGTGCCAGCAGTTTACGTCTAGCGAACACCGGGGAGCTGTTTTTT. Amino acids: CASSLRLANTGELFF.

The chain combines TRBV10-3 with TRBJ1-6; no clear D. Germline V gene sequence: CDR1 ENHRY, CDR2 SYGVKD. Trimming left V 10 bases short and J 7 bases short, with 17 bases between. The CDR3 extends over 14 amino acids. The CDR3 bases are TGTGCCACCGCGCCAAAGGGAGGCAATTCACCCCTCCACTTT. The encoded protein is CATAPKGGNSPLHF.

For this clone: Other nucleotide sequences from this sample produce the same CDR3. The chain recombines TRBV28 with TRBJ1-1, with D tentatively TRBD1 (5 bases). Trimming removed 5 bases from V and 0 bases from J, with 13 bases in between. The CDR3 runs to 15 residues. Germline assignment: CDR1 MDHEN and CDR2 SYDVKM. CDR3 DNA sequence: TGTGCCAGCAGTCCGGGTGGGGGGATGAACACTGAAGCTTTCTTT. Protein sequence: CASSPGGGMNTEAFF. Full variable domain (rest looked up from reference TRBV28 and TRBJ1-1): DVKVTQSSRYLVKRTGEKVFLECVQDMDHENMFWYRQDPGLGLRLIYFSYDVKMKEKGDIPEGYSVSREKKERFSLILESASTNQTSMYLCASSPGGGMNTEAFFGQGTRLTVV.

CDR3 sequence: CASSSSLGALSYEQYF. In DNA form, the CDR3 reads TGCGCCAGCAGCTCCTCACTAGGCGCCCTCTCCTACGAGCAGTACTTC. This rearrangement joins TRBV5-1 to TRBJ2-7, with D possibly being TRBD2 (5 bases). The CDR3 loop spans 16 amino acids. The V gene's germline CDR1 is SGHRS and CDR2 YFSETQ. V was pared by 3 bases and J by 0 bases, with 16 bases between.

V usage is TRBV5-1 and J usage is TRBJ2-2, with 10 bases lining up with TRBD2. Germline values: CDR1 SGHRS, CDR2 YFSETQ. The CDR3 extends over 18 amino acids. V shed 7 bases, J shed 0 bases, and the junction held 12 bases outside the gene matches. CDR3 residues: CASGLSLAGAPNTGELFF. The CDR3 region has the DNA TGCGCCAGCGGGCTCAGTCTAGCGGGAGCCCCGAACACCGGGGAGCTGTTTTTT.

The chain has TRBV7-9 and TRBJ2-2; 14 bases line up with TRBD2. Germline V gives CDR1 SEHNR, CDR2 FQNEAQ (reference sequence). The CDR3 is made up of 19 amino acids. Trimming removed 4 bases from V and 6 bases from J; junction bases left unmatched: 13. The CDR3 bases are TGTGCCAGCAGCTCGAGGACTAGCGGGAGGCAACCCCGGGCCGGGGAGCTGTTTTTT. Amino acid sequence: CASSSRTSGRQPRAGELFF.

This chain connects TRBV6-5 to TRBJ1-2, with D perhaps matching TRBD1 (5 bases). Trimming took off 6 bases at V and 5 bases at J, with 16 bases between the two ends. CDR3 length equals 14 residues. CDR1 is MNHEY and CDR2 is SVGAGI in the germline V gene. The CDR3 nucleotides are TGTGCCAGCAGGGACGAGGACACCTTTTATGGCTACACCTTC. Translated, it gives CASRDEDTFYGYTF.

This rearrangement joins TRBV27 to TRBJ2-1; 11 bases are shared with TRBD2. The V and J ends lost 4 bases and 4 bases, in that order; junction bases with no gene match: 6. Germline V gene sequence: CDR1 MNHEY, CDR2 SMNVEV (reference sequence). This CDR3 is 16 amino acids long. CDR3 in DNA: TGTGCCAGCAGTTCAGTAGCGGGAGGGTTGTACAATGAGCAGTTCTTC. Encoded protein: CASSSVAGGLYNEQFF.

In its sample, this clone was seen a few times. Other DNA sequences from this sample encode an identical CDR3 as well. In nucleotides, the CDR3 is TGCGCCAGCAGCTTGGACAGCCCGAATCAGCCCCAGCATTTT. This translates into CASSLDSPNQPQHF. The gene calls are TRBV5-1 and TRBJ1-5; D unresolved. With 0 bases removed from V and 4 bases from J, the gap between germline ends came to 8 bases. CDR1 is SGHRS and CDR2 is YFSETQ in the germline V gene. The CDR3 covers 14 residues.

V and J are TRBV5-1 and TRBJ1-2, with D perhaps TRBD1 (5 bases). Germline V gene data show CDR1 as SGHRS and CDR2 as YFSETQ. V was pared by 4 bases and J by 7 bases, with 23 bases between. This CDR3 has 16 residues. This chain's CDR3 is CASSGALNEMLGGYTF. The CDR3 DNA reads TGCGCCAGCAGCGGGGCCCTGAATGAGATGCTGGGTGGCTACACCTTC.

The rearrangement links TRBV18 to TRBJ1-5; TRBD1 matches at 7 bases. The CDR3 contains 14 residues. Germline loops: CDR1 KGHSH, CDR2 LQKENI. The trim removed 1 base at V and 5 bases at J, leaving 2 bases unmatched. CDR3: CASSPRGGHQPQHF. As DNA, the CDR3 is TGTGCCAGCTCACCACGAGGGGGCCATCAGCCCCAGCATTTT.

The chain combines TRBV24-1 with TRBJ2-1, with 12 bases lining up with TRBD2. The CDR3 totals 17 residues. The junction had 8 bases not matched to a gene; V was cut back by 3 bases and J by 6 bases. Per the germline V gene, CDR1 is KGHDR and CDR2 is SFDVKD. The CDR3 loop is CATSDARGTSGFNEQFF. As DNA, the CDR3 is TGTGCCACCAGTGATGCCCGGGGGACTAGCGGGTTCAATGAGCAGTTCTTC.

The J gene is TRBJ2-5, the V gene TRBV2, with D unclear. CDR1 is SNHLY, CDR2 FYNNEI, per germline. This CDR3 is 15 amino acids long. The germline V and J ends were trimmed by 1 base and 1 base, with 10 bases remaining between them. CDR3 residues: CASSEGATSQETQYF. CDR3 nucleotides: TGTGCCAGCAGTGAAGGGGCCACAAGCCAAGAGACCCAGTACTTC.

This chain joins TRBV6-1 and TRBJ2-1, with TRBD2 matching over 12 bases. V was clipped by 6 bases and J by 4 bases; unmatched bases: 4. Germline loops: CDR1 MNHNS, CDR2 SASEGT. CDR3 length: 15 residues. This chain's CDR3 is CASRPGLAGYNEQFF. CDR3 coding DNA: TGTGCCAGCAGACCGGGACTAGCGGGTTACAATGAGCAGTTCTTC.